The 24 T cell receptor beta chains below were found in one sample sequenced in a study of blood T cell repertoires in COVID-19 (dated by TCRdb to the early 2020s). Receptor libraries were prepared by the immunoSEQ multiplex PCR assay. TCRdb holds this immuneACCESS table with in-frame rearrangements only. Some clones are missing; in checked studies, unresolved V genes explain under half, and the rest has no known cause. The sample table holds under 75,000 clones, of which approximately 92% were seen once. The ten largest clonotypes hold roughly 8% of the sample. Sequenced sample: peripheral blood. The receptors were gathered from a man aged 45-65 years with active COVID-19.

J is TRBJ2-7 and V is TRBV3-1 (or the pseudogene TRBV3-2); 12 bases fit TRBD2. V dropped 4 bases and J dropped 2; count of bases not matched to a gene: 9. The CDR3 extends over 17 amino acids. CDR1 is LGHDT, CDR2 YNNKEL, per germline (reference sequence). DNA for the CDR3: TGTGCCAGCAGCCCCTATGCTAGCGGGGGGGCCACCTACGAGCAGTACTTC. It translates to CASSPYASGGATYEQYF.

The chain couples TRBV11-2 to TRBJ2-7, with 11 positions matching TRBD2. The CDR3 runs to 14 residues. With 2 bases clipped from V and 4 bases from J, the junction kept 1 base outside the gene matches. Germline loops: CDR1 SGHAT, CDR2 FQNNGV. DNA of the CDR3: TGTGCCAGCAGCTTAACTAGCGGGGGATACGAGCAGTACTTC. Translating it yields CASSLTSGGYEQYF.

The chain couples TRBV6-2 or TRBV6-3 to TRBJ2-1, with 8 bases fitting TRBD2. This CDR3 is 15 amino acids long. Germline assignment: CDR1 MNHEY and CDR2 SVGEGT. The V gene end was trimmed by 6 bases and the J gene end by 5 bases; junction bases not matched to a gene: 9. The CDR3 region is CASRPDRGGHNEQFF. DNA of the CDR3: TGTGCCAGCAGGCCTGACCGGGGGGGGCACAATGAGCAGTTCTTC.

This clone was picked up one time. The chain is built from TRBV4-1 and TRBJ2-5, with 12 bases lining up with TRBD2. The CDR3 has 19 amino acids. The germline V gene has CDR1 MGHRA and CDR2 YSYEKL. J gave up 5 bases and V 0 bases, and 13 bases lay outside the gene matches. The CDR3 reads CASSQDRTSGGTTGETQYF. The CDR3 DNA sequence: TGCGCCAGCAGCCAAGATCGCACTAGCGGGGGGACTACGGGGGAGACCCAGTACTTC.

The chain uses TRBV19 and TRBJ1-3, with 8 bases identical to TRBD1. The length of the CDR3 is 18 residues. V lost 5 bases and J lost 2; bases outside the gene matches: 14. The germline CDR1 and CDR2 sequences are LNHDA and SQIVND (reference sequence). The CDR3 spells CASSPGDRYIVAGNTIYF. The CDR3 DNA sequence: TGTGCCAGTAGTCCCGGGGACAGGTATATTGTCGCTGGAAACACCATATATTTT.

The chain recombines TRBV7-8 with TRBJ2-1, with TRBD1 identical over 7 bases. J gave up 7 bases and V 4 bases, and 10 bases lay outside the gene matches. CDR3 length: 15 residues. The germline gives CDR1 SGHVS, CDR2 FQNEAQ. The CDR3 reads CASSSSGQSRNEQFF. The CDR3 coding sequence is TGTGCCAGCAGCTCCTCGGGACAGTCGCGGAATGAGCAGTTCTTC.

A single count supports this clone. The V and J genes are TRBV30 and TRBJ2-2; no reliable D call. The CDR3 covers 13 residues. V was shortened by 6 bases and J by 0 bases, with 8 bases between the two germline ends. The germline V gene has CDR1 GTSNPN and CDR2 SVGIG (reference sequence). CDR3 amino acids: CACPSANTGELFF. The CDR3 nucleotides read TGTGCCTGTCCGTCGGCGAACACCGGGGAGCTGTTTTTT.

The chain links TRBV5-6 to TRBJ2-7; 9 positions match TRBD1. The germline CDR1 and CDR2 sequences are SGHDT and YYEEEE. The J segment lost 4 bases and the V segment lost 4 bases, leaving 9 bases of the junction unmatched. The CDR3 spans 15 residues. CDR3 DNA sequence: TGTGCCAGCAGCGATAGCGAGACAGGGGGGTACGAGCAGTACTTC. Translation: CASSDSETGGYEQYF. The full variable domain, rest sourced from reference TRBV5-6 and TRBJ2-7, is DAGVTQSPTHLIKTRGQQVTLRCSPKSGHDTVSWYQQALGQGPQFIFQYYEEEERQRGNFPDRFSGHQFPNYSSELNVNALLLGDSALYLCASSDSETGGYEQYFGPGTRLTVT.

The CDR3 loop reads CASSLPYAREETQYF. CDR3 sequence (DNA): TGTGCCAGCTCGCTACCATATGCCCGAGAAGAGACCCAGTACTTC. The chain uses TRBV5-6 and TRBJ2-5, with D hard to call. This CDR3 is 15 amino acids long. V lost 7 bases and J lost 3, with 19 bases in between. Looked up from germline, CDR1 is SGHDT and CDR2 is YYEEEE.

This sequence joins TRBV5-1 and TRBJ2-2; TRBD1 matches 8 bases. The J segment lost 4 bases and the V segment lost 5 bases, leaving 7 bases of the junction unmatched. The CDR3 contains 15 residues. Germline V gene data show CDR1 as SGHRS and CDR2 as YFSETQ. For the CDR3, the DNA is TGCGCCAGCAGGCCCGGGACAGGAACCACCGGGGAGCTGTTTTTT. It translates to CASRPGTGTTGELFF.

CDR3 sequence (DNA): TGCAGTGCCACAGTTGGAAACACCATATATTTT. It is translated as CSATVGNTIYF. V and J are TRBV20-1 and TRBJ1-3; D is unclear. CDR1 DFQATT and CDR2 SNEGSKA come from the germline V gene (reference sequence). V was trimmed by 6 bases and J by 3 bases, leaving 6 bases between them. The CDR3 has 11 residues.

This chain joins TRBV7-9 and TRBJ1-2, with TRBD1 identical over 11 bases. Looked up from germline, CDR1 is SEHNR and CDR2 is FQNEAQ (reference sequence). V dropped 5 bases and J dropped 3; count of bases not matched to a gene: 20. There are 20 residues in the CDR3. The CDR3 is CASSTLGQGVFSPYDYGYTF. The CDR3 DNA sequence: TGTGCCAGCAGCACGTTGGGACAGGGGGTTTTCTCCCCCTATGACTATGGCTACACCTTC.

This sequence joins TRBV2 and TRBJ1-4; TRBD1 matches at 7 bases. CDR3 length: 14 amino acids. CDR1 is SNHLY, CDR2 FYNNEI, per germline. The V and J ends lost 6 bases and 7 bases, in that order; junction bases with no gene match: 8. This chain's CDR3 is CASSPWRGREKLFF. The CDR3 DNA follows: TGTGCCAGCAGCCCATGGAGGGGGCGTGAAAAACTGTTTTTT.

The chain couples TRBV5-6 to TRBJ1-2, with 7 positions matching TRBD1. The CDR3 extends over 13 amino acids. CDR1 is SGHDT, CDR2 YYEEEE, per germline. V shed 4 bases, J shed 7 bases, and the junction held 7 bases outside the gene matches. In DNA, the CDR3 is TGTGCCAGCAGCCCCGACAGGGACGGTGGCTACACCTTC. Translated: CASSPDRDGGYTF.

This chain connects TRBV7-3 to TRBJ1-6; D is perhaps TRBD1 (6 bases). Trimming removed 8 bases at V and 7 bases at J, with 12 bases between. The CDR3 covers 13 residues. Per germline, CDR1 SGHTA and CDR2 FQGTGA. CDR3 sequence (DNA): TGTGCCAGCGCCGGGACAAGCAATTCACCCCTCCACTTT. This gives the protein CASAGTSNSPLHF.

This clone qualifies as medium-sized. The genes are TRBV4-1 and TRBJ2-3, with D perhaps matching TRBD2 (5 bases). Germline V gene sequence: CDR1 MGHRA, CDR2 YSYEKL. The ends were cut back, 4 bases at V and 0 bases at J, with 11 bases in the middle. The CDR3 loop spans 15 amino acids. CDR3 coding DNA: TGCGCCAGCAGCCCCGAGGGCAGCAGCACAGATACGCAGTATTTT. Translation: CASSPEGSSTDTQYF.

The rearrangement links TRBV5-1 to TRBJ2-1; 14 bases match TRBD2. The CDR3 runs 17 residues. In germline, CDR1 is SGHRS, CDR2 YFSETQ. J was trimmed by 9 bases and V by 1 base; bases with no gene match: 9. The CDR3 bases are TGCGCCAGCAGCTTGTTCGGGACTAGCGGGGGCATCGGTGAGCAGTTCTTC. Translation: CASSLFGTSGGIGEQFF. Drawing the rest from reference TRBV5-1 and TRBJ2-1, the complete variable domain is KAGVTQTPRYLIKTRGQQVTLSCSPISGHRSVSWYQQTPGQGLQFLFEYFSETQRNKGNFPGRFSGRQFSNSRSEMNVSTLELGDSALYLCASSLFGTSGGIGEQFFGPGTRLTVL.

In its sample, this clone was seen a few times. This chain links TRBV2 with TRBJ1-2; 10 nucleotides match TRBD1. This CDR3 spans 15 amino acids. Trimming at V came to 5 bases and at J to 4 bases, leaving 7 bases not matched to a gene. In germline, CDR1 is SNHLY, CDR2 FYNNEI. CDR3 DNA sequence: TGTGCCAGCAGTCAGCCGGGACAGGGGAGCTATGGCTACACCTTC. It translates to CASSQPGQGSYGYTF.

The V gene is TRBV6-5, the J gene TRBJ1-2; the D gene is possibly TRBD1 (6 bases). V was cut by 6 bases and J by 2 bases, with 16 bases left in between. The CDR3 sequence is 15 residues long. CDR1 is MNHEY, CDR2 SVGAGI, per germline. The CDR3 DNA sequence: TGTGCCAGCAGCAGAAGGACAGACTTAAACTATGGCTACACCTTC. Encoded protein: CASSRRTDLNYGYTF.

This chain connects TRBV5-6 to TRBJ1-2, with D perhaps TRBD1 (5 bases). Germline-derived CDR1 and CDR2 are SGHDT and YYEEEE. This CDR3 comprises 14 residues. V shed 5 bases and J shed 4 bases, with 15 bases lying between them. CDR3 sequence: CASRPTGLTYGYTF. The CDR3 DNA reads TGTGCCAGCAGGCCAACGGGACTCACCTATGGCTACACCTTC.

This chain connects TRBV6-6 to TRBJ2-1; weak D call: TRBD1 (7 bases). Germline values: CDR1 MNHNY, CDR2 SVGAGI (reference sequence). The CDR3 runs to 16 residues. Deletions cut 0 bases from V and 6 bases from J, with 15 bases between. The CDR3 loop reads CASSYSTGRIFNEQFF. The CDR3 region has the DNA TGTGCCAGCAGTTACTCGACAGGGAGGATATTCAATGAGCAGTTCTTC.

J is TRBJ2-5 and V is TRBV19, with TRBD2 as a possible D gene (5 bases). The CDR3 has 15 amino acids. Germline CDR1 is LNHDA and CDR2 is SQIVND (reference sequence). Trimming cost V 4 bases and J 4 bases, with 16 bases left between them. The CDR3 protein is CASSKLASGGETQYF. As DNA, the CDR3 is TGTGCCAGTAGTAAGCTAGCCTCAGGAGGAGAGACCCAGTACTTC.

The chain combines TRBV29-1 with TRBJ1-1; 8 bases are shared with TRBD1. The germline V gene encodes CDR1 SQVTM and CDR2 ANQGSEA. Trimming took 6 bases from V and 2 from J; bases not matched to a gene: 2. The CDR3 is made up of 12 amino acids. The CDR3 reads CSVGQANTEAFF. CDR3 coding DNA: TGCAGCGTGGGACAGGCCAACACTGAAGCTTTCTTT.

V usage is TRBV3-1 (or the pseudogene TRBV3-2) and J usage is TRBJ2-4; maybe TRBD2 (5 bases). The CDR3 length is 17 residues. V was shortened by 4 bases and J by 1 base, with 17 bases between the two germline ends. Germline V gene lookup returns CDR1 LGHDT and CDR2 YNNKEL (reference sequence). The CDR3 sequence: CASSPRVGRRAKNIQYF. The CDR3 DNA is TGTGCCAGCAGCCCTCGTGTGGGGAGAAGGGCCAAAAACATTCAGTACTTC.